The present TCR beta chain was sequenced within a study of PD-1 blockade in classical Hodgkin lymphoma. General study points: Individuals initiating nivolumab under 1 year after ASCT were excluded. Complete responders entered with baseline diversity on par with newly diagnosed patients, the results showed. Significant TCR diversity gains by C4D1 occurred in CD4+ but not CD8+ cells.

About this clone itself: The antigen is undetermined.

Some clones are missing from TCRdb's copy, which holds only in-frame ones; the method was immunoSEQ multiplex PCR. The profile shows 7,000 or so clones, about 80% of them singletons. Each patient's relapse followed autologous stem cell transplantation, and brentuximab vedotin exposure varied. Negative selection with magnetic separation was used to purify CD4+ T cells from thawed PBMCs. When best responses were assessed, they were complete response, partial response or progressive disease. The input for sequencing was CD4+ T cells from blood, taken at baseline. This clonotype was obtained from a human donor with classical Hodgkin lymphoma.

This CDR3 is CASRDQGPSGNTIYF. Here the CDR3 DNA reads TGTGCCAGCAGGGACCAGGGGCCCTCTGGAAACACCATATATTTT. J is TRBJ1-3 and V is TRBV2, with a weak D call TRBD1 (6 bases). Germline V gene sequence: CDR1 SNHLY, CDR2 FYNNEI. The CDR3 length is 15 residues. V lost 6 bases, J lost 0 bases, and 12 bases lay in between.